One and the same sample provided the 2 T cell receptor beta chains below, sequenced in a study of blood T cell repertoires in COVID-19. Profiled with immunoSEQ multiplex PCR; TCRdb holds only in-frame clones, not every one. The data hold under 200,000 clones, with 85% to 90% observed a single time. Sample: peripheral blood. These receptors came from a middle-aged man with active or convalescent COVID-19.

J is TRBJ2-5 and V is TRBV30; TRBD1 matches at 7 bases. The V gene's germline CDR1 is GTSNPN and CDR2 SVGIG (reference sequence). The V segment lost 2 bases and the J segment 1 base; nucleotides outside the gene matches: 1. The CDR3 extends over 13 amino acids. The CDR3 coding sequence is TGTGCCTGGAGTAGGGACAGCCAAGAGACCCAGTACTTC. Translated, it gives CAWSRDSQETQYF.

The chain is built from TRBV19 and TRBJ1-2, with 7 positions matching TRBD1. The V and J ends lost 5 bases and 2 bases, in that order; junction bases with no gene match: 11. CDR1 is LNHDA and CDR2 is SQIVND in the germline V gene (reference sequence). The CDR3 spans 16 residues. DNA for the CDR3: TGTGCCAGTAGTCCAGCGAGACAGGGCTGGAACTATGGCTACACCTTC. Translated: CASSPARQGWNYGYTF.